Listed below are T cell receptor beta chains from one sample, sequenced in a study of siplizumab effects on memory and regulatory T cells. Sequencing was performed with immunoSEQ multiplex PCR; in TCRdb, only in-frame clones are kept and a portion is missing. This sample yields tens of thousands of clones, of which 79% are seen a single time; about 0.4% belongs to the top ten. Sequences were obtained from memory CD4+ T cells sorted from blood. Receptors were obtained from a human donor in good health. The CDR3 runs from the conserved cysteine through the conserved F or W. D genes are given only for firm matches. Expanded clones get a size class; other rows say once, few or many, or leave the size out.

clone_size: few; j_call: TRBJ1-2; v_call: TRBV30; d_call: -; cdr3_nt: TGTGCCTGGAGTGTATACAGAACGAACTATGGCTACACCTTC; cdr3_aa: CAWSVYRTNYGYTF
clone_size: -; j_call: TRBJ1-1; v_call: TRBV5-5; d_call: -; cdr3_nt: TGTGCCAGCAGCTTGGCCCGGGCAGAGGAAGCTTTCTTT; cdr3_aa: CASSLARAEEAFF
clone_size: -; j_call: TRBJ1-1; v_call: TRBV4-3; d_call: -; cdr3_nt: TGCGCCAGCAGCCAAGATATCAGGACGAACACTGAAGCTTTCTTT; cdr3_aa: CASSQDIRTNTEAFF
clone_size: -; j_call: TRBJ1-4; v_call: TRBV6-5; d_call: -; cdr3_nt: TGTGCCAGCAATCTTCAGGAGAATGAAAAACTGTTTTTT; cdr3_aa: CASNLQENEKLFF
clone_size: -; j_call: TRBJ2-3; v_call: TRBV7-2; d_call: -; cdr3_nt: TGTGCCAGCAGCTTTGATGGAGCGACAGATACGCAGTATTTT; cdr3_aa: CASSFDGATDTQYF
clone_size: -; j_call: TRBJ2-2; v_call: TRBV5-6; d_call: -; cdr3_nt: TGTGCCAGCAGCTTGCAACGGTCTGTGGGGGAGCTGTTTTTT; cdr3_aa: CASSLQRSVGELFF
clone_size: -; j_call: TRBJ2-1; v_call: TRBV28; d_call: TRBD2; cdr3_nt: TGTGCCAGCACAGGGCTTGGGACTAGCTCCTACAATGAGCAGTTCTTC; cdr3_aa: CASTGLGTSSYNEQFF
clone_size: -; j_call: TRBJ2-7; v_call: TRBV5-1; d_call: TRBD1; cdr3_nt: TGCGCCAGCATGGAGCGTCCAGGGGGCTACGAGCAGTACTTC; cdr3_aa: CASMERPGGYEQYF
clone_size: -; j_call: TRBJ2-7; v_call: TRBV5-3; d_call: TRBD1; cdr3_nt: TGTGCCAGAAGTCGCCCCGGGACAGTCAGCTCCTACGAGCAGTACTTC; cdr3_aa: CARSRPGTVSSYEQYF
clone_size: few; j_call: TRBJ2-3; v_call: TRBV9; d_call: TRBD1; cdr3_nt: TGTGCCAGCAGCGTACTGGGGACAGGCACAGATACGCAGTATTTT; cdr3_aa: CASSVLGTGTDTQYF
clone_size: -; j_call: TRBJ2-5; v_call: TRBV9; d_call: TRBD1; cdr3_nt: TGTGCCAGCAGCGCAGCTTTGGAGGACAGGGTATCAGGAGAGACCCAGTACTTC; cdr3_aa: CASSAALEDRVSGETQYF
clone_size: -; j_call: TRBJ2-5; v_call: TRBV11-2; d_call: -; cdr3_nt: TGTGCCAGCAGCTTAGGGTTATTGGAGACCCAGTACTTC; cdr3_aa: CASSLGLLETQYF
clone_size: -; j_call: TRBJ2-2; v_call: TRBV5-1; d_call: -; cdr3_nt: TGCGCCAGCAGTTTCGACGGAAACCCGAACACCGGGGAGCTGTTTTTT; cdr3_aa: CASSFDGNPNTGELFF
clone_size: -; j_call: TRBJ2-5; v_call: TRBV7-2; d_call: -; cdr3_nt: TGTGCCAGCAGCTACAGGGTCCAAGAGACCCAGTACTTC; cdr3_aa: CASSYRVQETQYF
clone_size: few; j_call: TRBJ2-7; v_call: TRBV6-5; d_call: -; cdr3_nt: TGTGCCACGGTGGGGGCGAGGGAGCAGTACTTC; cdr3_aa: CATVGAREQYF
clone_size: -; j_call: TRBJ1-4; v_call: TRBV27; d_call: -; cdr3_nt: TGTGCCAGCAGTTTATCAGGGCTCTCTAGTGAAAAACTGTTTTTT; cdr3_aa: CASSLSGLSSEKLFF
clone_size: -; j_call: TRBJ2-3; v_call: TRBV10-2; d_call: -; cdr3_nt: TGCGCCAGCAGTGATGATGGCCTAAAGGGAGATACGCAGTATTTT; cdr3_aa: CASSDDGLKGDTQYF
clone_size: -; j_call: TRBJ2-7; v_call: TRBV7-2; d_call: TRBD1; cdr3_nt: TGTGCCAGCAGCTTGACAGGGGGGGATGCCTACGAGCAGTACTTC; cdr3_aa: CASSLTGGDAYEQYF
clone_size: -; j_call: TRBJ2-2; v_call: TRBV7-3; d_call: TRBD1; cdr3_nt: TGTGCCAGCAGCTTTTCGCCGGGACAGGGTCTGTTTTTT; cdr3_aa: CASSFSPGQGLFF
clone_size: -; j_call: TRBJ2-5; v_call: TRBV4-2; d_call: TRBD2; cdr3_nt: TGTGCCAGCAGCCAAAAGCGGGGGGAACAAGAGACCCAGTACTTC; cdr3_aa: CASSQKRGEQETQYF
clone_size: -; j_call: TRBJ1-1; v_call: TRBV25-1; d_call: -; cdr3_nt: TGTGCCAGCTCAACCAGGGACTGGTACACTGAAGCTTTCTTT; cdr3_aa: CASSTRDWYTEAFF
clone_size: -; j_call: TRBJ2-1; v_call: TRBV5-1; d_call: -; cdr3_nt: TGCGCCAGCAGCTTGGCGTCAGAGAACAATGAGCAGTTCTTC; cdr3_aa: CASSLASENNEQFF
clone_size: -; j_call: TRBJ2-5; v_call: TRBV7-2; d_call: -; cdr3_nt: TGTGCCAGCAGCTTTCGAGCCCTCCAAGAGACCCAGTACTTC; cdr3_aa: CASSFRALQETQYF
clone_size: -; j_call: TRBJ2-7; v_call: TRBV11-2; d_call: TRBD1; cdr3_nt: TGTGCCAGCAGCACTTACAGGGGGGACTCCTACGAGCAGTACTTC; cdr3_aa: CASSTYRGDSYEQYF
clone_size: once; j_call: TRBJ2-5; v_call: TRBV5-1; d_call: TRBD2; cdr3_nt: TGCGCCAGCAGCTTTGAGCGGGGTAGGCAAGAGACCCAGTACTTC; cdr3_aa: CASSFERGRQETQYF
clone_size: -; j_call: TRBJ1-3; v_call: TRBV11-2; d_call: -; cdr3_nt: TGTGCCAGCAGCTTCGGGGACACTGGAAACACCATATATTTT; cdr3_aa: CASSFGDTGNTIYF
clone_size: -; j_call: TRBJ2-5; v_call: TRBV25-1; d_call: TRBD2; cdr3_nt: TGTGCCAGCACCCCCTTCGATCTAGCGGGGGTGGAGACCCAGTACTTC; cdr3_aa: CASTPFDLAGVETQYF
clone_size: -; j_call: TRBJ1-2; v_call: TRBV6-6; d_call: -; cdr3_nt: TGTGCCAGCAGCTTGGGAGGGGGTCCTAACTATGGCTACACCTTC; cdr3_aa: CASSLGGGPNYGYTF
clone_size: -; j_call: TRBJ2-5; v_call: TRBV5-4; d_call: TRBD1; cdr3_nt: TGTGCCAGCAGCCAACGTGGACAGGGGGACGAGACCCAGTACTTC; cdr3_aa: CASSQRGQGDETQYF
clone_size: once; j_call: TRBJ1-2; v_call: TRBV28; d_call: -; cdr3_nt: TGTGCCAGCAGTCCGGCGGGGGCCCTTAACTATGGCTACACCTTC; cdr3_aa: CASSPAGALNYGYTF
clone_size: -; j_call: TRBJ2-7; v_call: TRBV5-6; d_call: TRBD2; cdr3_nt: TGTGCCAGCAGCAAGCCGGGACTACCAAAATACGAGCAGTACTTC; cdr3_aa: CASSKPGLPKYEQYF
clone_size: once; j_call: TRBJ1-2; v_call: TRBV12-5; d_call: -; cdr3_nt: TGTGCTAGTGGTCCGCCGTCACAGGGATTCTATGGCTACACCTTC; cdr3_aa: CASGPPSQGFYGYTF
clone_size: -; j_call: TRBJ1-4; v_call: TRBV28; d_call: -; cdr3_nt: TGTGCCAGCGGGAGGGGAGGGGCAACTAATGAAAAACTGTTTTTT; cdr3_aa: CASGRGGATNEKLFF
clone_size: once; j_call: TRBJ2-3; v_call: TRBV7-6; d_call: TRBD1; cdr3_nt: TGTGCCAGCAGCCTACAGGGGGTTGGTGATACGCAGTATTTT; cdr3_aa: CASSLQGVGDTQYF
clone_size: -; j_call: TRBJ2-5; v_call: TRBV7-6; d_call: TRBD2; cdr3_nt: TGTGCCAGCAGCTTAAGCGGGGGGGACCAAGAGACCCAGTACTTC; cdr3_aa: CASSLSGGDQETQYF
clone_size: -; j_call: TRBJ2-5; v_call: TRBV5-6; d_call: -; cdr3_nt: TGTGCCAGCAGCTTGGGACCCCTCATCCTCCAAGAGACCCAGTACTTC; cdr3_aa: CASSLGPLILQETQYF
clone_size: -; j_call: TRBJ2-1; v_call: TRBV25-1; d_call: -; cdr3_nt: TGTGCCAGCAAGGAGGCGGGGTCTCAATACAATGAGCAGTTCTTC; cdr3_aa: CASKEAGSQYNEQFF
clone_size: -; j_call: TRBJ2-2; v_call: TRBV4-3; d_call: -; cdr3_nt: TGCGCCAGCAGCCAAGGGCAGGGTTGGTACACCGGGGAGCTGTTTTTT; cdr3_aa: CASSQGQGWYTGELFF
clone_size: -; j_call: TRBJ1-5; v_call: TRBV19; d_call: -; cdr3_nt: TGTGCCAGTAGTATAGAGGGGTTGAGAAATCAGCCCCAGCATTTT; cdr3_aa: CASSIEGLRNQPQHF
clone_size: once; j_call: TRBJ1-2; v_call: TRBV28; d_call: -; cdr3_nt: TGTGCCAGCAGTTCTAATGGGGGGACGAACTATGGCTACACCTTC; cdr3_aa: CASSSNGGTNYGYTF
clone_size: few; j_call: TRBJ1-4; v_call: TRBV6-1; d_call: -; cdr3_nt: TGTGCCAGCACCGGGGCAACTAATGAAAAACTGTTTTTT; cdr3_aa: CASTGATNEKLFF
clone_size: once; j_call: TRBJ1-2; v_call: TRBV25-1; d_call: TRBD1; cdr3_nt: TGTGCCAGCAGTAAGACAGGGCGGGTTGGCTACACCTTC; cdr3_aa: CASSKTGRVGYTF
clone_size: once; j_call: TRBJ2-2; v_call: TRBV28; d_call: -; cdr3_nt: TGTGCCAGCAGTTTCTGGACCGTCACCGGGGAGCTGTTTTTT; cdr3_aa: CASSFWTVTGELFF
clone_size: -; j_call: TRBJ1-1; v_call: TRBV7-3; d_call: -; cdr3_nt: TGTGCCAGCAGCCATGGGTTGAACACTGAAGCTTTCTTT; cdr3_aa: CASSHGLNTEAFF
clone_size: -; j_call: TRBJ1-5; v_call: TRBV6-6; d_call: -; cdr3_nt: TGTGCCAGCAGAAACGGGGGGTTCGATCAGCCCCAGCATTTT; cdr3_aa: CASRNGGFDQPQHF
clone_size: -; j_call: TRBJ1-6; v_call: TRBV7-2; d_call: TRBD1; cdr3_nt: TGTGCCAGCAGCTTATGGGGGGTGGGACAGGGAAGCAATTCACCCCTCCACTTT; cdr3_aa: CASSLWGVGQGSNSPLHF
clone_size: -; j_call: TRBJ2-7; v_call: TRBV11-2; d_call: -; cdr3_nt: TGTGCCAGCAGCCCGGGGGAGGCAGCTGAGCAGTACTTC; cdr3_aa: CASSPGEAAEQYF